Below are 22 T cell receptor beta chains sequenced from a single sample in a study of cytomegalovirus exposure and HLA in healthy donors. Sequencing used immunoSEQ multiplex PCR; TCRdb keeps in-frame clones, though not all of them. The sample contains some 130,000 clones, approximately 80% of which appear only once. Sequenced material: PBMCs. The receptors originated from a man aged 30-40 years in good health and CMV-seropositive.

The CDR3 loop reads CASSRNLAGGARDEQFF. The CDR3 DNA reads TGCGCCAGCAGCCGGAATCTAGCGGGAGGGGCACGGGATGAGCAGTTCTTC. This chain uses TRBV4-1 with TRBJ2-1; the match to TRBD2 covers 12 bases. The length of the CDR3 is 17 residues. Trimming removed 4 bases from V and 8 bases from J; junction bases left unmatched: 12. Germline V gene data show CDR1 as MGHRA and CDR2 as YSYEKL.

The CDR3 here is CASSGGGGYGYTF. The CDR3 bases are TGTGCCAGCAGCGGAGGGGGGGGCTATGGCTACACCTTC. The chain uses TRBV7-2 and TRBJ1-2; maybe TRBD1 (6 bases). V gave up 5 bases and J gave up 4 bases, with 11 bases separating them. Germline V lookup: CDR1 SGHTA, CDR2 FQGNSA. The CDR3 consists of 13 residues.

The CDR3 region is CASSLPGQGASYNEQFF. The CDR3 coding sequence is TGTGCCAGCAGTTTACCCGGACAGGGGGCTTCCTACAATGAGCAGTTCTTC. This chain uses TRBV27 with TRBJ2-1; 11 nucleotides align to TRBD1. The V and J ends lost 2 bases and 1 base, in that order; junction bases with no gene match: 4. The CDR3 runs 17 residues. Germline values: CDR1 MNHEY, CDR2 SMNVEV (reference sequence).

The chain couples TRBV9 to TRBJ1-1; D ambiguous. Looked up from germline, CDR1 is SGDLS and CDR2 is YYNGEE. The CDR3 runs to 14 residues. V was shortened by 0 bases and J by 4 bases, with 10 bases between the two germline ends. For the CDR3, the DNA is TGTGCCAGCAGCGTAGGAGGGCTGGGCACTGAAGCTTTCTTT. Amino acid sequence: CASSVGGLGTEAFF.

The sample holds a few counts of this clone. V is TRBV5-6 and J is TRBJ1-3; 7 bases are shared with TRBD1. The CDR3 is 14 residues long. Germline CDR1 is SGHDT and CDR2 is YYEEEE. V lost 4 bases and J lost 3; bases outside the gene matches: 4. The CDR3 is CASSHDRVGNTIYF. CDR3 in DNA: TGTGCCAGCAGCCATGACAGGGTTGGAAACACCATATATTTT.

This sequence joins TRBV10-3 and TRBJ2-7; TRBD1 agrees at 7 bases. The CDR3 is 14 residues long. The germline V gene encodes CDR1 ENHRY and CDR2 SYGVKD. V was pared by 6 bases and J by 6 bases, with 11 bases of the junction left unmatched. Here the CDR3 DNA reads TGTGCCATCAGCAGGGGGACCGACAGTCCCGAGCAGTACTTC. Protein: CAISRGTDSPEQYF.

The chain joins TRBV2 to TRBJ2-7, with 14 positions matching TRBD2. J gave up 7 bases and V 7 bases, and 15 bases lay outside the gene matches. This CDR3 contains 17 residues. Looked up from germline, CDR1 is SNHLY and CDR2 is FYNNEI. CDR3 sequence: CASTLGGPGLAGVEQYF. The CDR3 nucleotides read TGTGCCAGCACCCTGGGGGGCCCGGGACTAGCGGGAGTGGAGCAGTACTTC.

The chain joins TRBV5-1 to TRBJ2-7, with 9 bases matching TRBD2. The CDR3 loop spans 17 amino acids. Germline CDR1 SGHRS, CDR2 YFSETQ. V shed 0 bases and J 0 bases; nucleotides not matched to a gene: 7. The CDR3 region is CASSLAHGLATSYEQYF. The CDR3 region has the DNA TGCGCCAGCAGCTTGGCCCATGGACTAGCGACCTCCTACGAGCAGTACTTC.

The V call is TRBV5-4, the J call TRBJ1-2, with D tentatively TRBD1 (5 bases). Per the germline V gene, CDR1 is SGHNT and CDR2 is YYREEE (reference sequence). The ends were cut back, 0 bases at V and 7 bases at J, with 10 bases in the middle. This CDR3 is 13 amino acids long. The chain's CDR3 is CASSLAGEPGYTF. In nucleotides, the CDR3 is TGTGCCAGCAGCTTGGCGGGGGAGCCTGGCTACACCTTC.

J is TRBJ1-1 and V is TRBV19; 7 nucleotides align to TRBD1. The CDR3 covers 15 residues. Trimming took 3 bases from V and 1 from J; bases not matched to a gene: 5. The germline gives CDR1 LNHDA, CDR2 SQIVND (reference sequence). CDR3 sequence (DNA): TGTGCCAGTAGTATCCAGGGGACAGCGAACACTGAAGCTTTCTTT. Protein product: CASSIQGTANTEAFF.

The V gene is TRBV5-1, the J gene TRBJ1-1; tentatively, D is TRBD1 (6 bases). Deletions cut 0 bases from V and 6 bases from J, with 12 bases between. Germline V gene sequence: CDR1 SGHRS, CDR2 YFSETQ. This CDR3 spans 14 amino acids. The DNA of the CDR3 is TGCGCCAGCAGCTTGGGGACAGCGGACCCTGAAGCTTTCTTT. Encoded protein: CASSLGTADPEAFF.

This chain uses TRBV4-2 with TRBJ2-3; D is perhaps TRBD1 (6 bases). V lost 1 base and J 4 bases, leaving 9 bases between the germline ends. From germline, CDR1 is LGHNA and CDR2 YNFKEQ. The CDR3 runs to 14 residues. The CDR3 DNA reads TGTGCCAGCAGCCAAGTAGGGGGTCCAGATACGCAGTATTTT. This codes for CASSQVGGPDTQYF.

As to this clone: Distinct nucleotide sequences in the sample also encode this CDR3. This sequence joins TRBV5-6 and TRBJ2-7, with D tentatively TRBD2 (5 bases). CDR3 length equals 13 residues. CDR1 and CDR2 from the germline V gene are SGHDT and YYEEEE. The germline V and J ends were trimmed by 2 bases and 1 base, with 7 bases remaining between them. The CDR3 region is CASSFRGSYEQYF. As DNA, the CDR3 is TGTGCCAGCAGCTTCCGGGGTTCCTACGAGCAGTACTTC.

This clone appeared once. A much larger clone lies one base from this, so it may be a read error. Other DNA variants within this sample encode the same CDR3. The chain is built from TRBV7-2 and TRBJ1-1, with D possibly being TRBD1 (6 bases). Looked up from germline, CDR1 is SGHTA and CDR2 is FQGNSA. V was clipped by 3 bases and J by 1 base, with 6 bases between them. The CDR3 runs 13 residues. CDR3 amino acids: CASSLDRNTEAFF. CDR3 nucleotide sequence: TGTGCCAGCAGCTTGGACAGGAACACTGAAGCTTTCTTT.

This chain joins TRBV5-1 and TRBJ1-1; D uncertain. V gave up 0 bases and J gave up 2 bases, with 8 bases separating them. The V gene's germline CDR1 is SGHRS and CDR2 YFSETQ. This CDR3 is built from 14 residues. CDR3: CASSLDSINTEAFF. CDR3 nucleotide sequence: TGCGCCAGCAGCTTGGACAGTATTAACACTGAAGCTTTCTTT. The full variable domain, in which reference TRBV5-1 and TRBJ1-1 provide the parts outside the CDR3, is KAGVTQTPRYLIKTRGQQVTLSCSPISGHRSVSWYQQTPGQGLQFLFEYFSETQRNKGNFPGRFSGRQFSNSRSEMNVSTLELGDSALYLCASSLDSINTEAFFGQGTRLTVV.

This clone has ten or more counts. This rearrangement joins TRBV6-4 to TRBJ2-3, with a possible D match to TRBD2 (6 bases). The germline V and J ends were trimmed by 0 bases and 0 bases, with 7 bases remaining between them. Germline V lookup: CDR1 MRHNA, CDR2 SNTAGT. The CDR3 is made up of 15 amino acids. As DNA, the CDR3 is TGTGCCAGCAGTGACTCGGCGGGGAGCACAGATACGCAGTATTTT. It codes for CASSDSAGSTDTQYF.

The CDR3 spells CASRQRSQETQYF. CDR3 nucleotide sequence: TGTGCCAGTCGACAGAGATCCCAAGAGACCCAGTACTTC. The gene calls are TRBV6-6 and TRBJ2-5, with D tentatively TRBD1 (5 bases). CDR3 length: 13 residues. Germline loops: CDR1 MNHNY, CDR2 SVGAGI (reference sequence). V shed 9 bases and J shed 1 base, with 12 bases lying between them.

In nucleotides, the CDR3 is TGTGCCAGCACTCTTTCCCCAGCGGGAGACACCGGGGAGCTGTTTTTT. Translated: CASTLSPAGDTGELFF. The J gene is TRBJ2-2, the V gene TRBV27, with 8 bases lining up with TRBD2. The CDR3 contains 16 residues. Germline V gene sequence: CDR1 MNHEY, CDR2 SMNVEV (reference sequence). The junction had 10 bases not matched to a gene; V was cut back by 7 bases and J by 3 bases.

This chain links TRBV11-1 with TRBJ1-1; 7 bases match TRBD1. The CDR3 runs to 14 residues. Looked up from germline, CDR1 is SGHAT and CDR2 is FQDESV (reference sequence). V lost 3 bases and J lost 1; bases outside the gene matches: 2. In DNA, the CDR3 is TGTGCCAGCAGCTTCGGACAGGCGAACACTGAAGCTTTCTTT. This gives the protein CASSFGQANTEAFF. Together with reference TRBV11-1 and TRBJ1-1, the CDR3 gives the full variable domain: EAEVAQSPRYKITEKSQAVAFWCDPISGHATLYWYRQILGQGPELLVQFQDESVVDDSQLPKDRFSAERLKGVDSTLKIQPAELGDSAMYLCASSFGQANTEAFFGQGTRLTVV.

The chain uses TRBV5-4 and TRBJ2-1; no clear D gene. The CDR3 is 16 residues long. Per germline, CDR1 SGHNT and CDR2 YYREEE (reference sequence). V lost 2 bases, J lost 3 bases, and 15 bases lay in between. The CDR3 sequence is CASSLPFEVGYNEQFF. The CDR3 nucleotides read TGTGCCAGCAGCTTACCCTTTGAGGTAGGCTACAATGAGCAGTTCTTC.

As for this clone: This sample includes further DNA sequences coding for the same CDR3. V is TRBV29-1 and J is TRBJ1-1; perhaps TRBD1 as D (6 bases). V lost 7 bases, J lost 7 bases, and 25 bases lay in between. The CDR3 totals 15 residues. Germline V gives CDR1 SQVTM, CDR2 ANQGSEA. The CDR3 coding sequence is TGCAGCGCTCGGGGAGGGCGCGCAGAAGGGGGTGAAGCTTTCTTT. Translation: CSARGGRAEGGEAFF.

This chain joins TRBV7-9 and TRBJ1-5, with D possibly matching TRBD1 (6 bases). This CDR3 has 15 residues. V was clipped by 6 bases and J by 3 bases, with 15 bases between them. The V gene's germline CDR1 is SEHNR and CDR2 FQNEAQ (reference sequence). CDR3 sequence: CASSFRGGANQPQHF. The DNA of the CDR3 is TGTGCCAGCAGTTTTAGGGGGGGGGCCAATCAGCCCCAGCATTTT.